This passage covers 2 T cell receptor beta chains from one sample sequenced in a study of cytomegalovirus exposure and HLA in healthy donors. PCR employed 60 Vbeta and 13 Jbeta primers. TCRdb's table, derived via immunoSEQ multiplex PCR, lists solely in-frame clones and lacks some. The sample holds 55,000 to 80,000 clones, more than 70% seen once. The sequencing input was PBMCs. The source is a middle-aged man in good health and CMV-seronegative.

The V gene is TRBV18, the J gene TRBJ2-1; D is unresolved. This CDR3 comprises 12 residues. Trimming pared 3 bases from V and 7 bases from J, leaving 7 bases between. Germline CDR1 and CDR2: KGHSH and LQKENI. The CDR3 here is CASSPGENEQFF. The CDR3 DNA follows: TGTGCCAGCTCACCGGGCGAGAATGAGCAGTTCTTC.

The rearrangement joins TRBV27 to TRBJ2-7, with a weak D call TRBD1 (6 bases). Trimming removed 5 bases at V and 3 bases at J, with 11 bases between. Germline CDR1 MNHEY, CDR2 SMNVEV (reference sequence). The CDR3 extends over 13 amino acids. CDR3 in DNA: TGTGCCAGCAGTACGCAGGGGCTCTACGAGCAGTACTTC. As protein: CASSTQGLYEQYF.